The 17 T cell receptor beta chains listed next were all sequenced from one sample in a study of T cell responses to AZD1222 COVID-19 vaccine. Here immunoSEQ multiplex PCR was the method, and the copy in TCRdb shows in-frame clones only, minus some. The table lists about 94,000 clones, 85% of them singletons. The source was peripheral blood, collected 28 days after the second AZD1222 dose. All receptors derive from an adult who received the AZD1222 COVID-19 vaccine.

The rearrangement joins TRBV27 to TRBJ2-5; TRBD2 matches 9 bases. V gave up 2 bases and J gave up 5 bases; unmatched junction bases: 6. Germline lookup yields CDR1 MNHEY and CDR2 SMNVEV (reference sequence). CDR3 length: 15 residues. CDR3 coding DNA: TGTGCCAGCAGTTTAGCGGGGGGGCCCGGGGAGACCCAGTACTTC. It yields the protein CASSLAGGPGETQYF.

This clone was found once. Here the CDR3 DNA reads TGTGCCAGCAGCGGCGACAAATCCTCTGGAAACACCATATATTTT. Translated: CASSGDKSSGNTIYF. The chain is built from TRBV9 and TRBJ1-3; D ambiguous. The CDR3 consists of 15 residues. V lost 3 bases to trimming and J lost 0 bases, with 10 bases between them. The germline V gene encodes CDR1 SGDLS and CDR2 YYNGEE. Drawing the rest from reference TRBV9 and TRBJ1-3, the complete variable domain is DSGVTQTPKHLITATGQRVTLRCSPRSGDLSVYWYQQSLDQGLQFLIQYYNGEERAKGNILERFSAQQFPDLHSELNLSSLELGDSALYFCASSGDKSSGNTIYFGEGSWLTVV.

The chain employs TRBV27 and TRBJ2-4; no definite D call. Germline assignment: CDR1 MNHEY and CDR2 SMNVEV (reference sequence). The CDR3 is 13 residues long. V was shortened by 3 bases and J by 1 base, with 4 bases between the two germline ends. The CDR3 DNA is TGTGCCAGCAGTTTTGACGCCAAAAACATTCAGTACTTC. Its protein product is CASSFDAKNIQYF.

The gene calls are TRBV12-3 or TRBV12-4 and TRBJ2-7, with D uncertain. The length of the CDR3 is 13 residues. The V gene lost 1 base and the J gene lost 0 bases, with 4 bases spanning the gap. The CDR3 here is CASSLVTSYEQYF. The DNA for the CDR3 is TGTGCCAGCAGTTTAGTCACCTCCTACGAGCAGTACTTC.

The rearrangement uses TRBV3-1 (or the pseudogene TRBV3-2) and TRBJ2-5, with a tentative D call TRBD2 (6 bases). V was cut by 8 bases and J by 4 bases, with 11 bases left in between. The CDR3 consists of 12 residues. Germline values: CDR1 LGHDT, CDR2 YNNKEL (reference sequence). Here the CDR3 DNA reads TGTGCCAGCGAGGGAGCGGGAGAGACCCAGTACTTC. Protein product: CASEGAGETQYF.

The chain joins TRBV29-1 to TRBJ2-2; D gene unclear. Trimming cost V 1 base and J 1 base, with 10 bases left between them. The CDR3 is 15 amino acids. Looked up from germline, CDR1 is SQVTM and CDR2 is ANQGSEA. The CDR3 spells CSVEGTPKNTGELFF. The CDR3 DNA reads TGCAGCGTTGAAGGTACTCCTAAGAACACCGGGGAGCTGTTTTTT.

The chain couples TRBV20-1 to TRBJ2-7; D possibly corresponds to TRBD2 (5 bases). CDR3 length equals 11 residues. Germline V gene lookup returns CDR1 DFQATT and CDR2 SNEGSKA (reference sequence). V was cut by 6 bases and J by 3 bases, with 9 bases left in between. The CDR3 region is CSARLIYEQYF. The CDR3 coding sequence is TGCAGTGCCAGACTAATCTACGAGCAGTACTTC.

CDR3 in DNA: TGTGCCAGTACGAGGTCGGGAGGCGGCTACACCTTC. Encoded protein: CASTRSGGGYTF. This sequence joins TRBV19 and TRBJ1-2; the D is unclear. The germline V and J ends were trimmed by 7 bases and 8 bases, with 14 bases remaining between them. This CDR3 has 12 amino acids. Looked up from germline, CDR1 is LNHDA and CDR2 is SQIVND (reference sequence). Supplemented by reference TRBV19 and TRBJ1-2, the full variable domain reads DGGITQSPKYLFRKEGQNVTLSCEQNLNHDAMYWYRQDPGQGLRLIYYSQIVNDFQKGDIAEGYSVSREKKESFPLTVTSAQKNPTAFYLCASTRSGGGYTFGSGTRLTVV.

The count of this clone is one. V usage is TRBV4-1 and J usage is TRBJ1-5; 7 bases are a match to TRBD1. J gave up 4 bases and V 2 bases, and 5 bases lay outside the gene matches. This CDR3 is 15 amino acids long. Germline CDR1 and CDR2: MGHRA and YSYEKL. The CDR3, as DNA: TGCGCCAGCAGCCAAAGTGGGACAGAAAATCAGCCCCAGCATTTT. It encodes CASSQSGTENQPQHF.

The J gene is TRBJ2-2, the V gene TRBV18; TRBD1 matches at 8 bases. This CDR3 spans 16 amino acids. Trimming at V came to 1 base and at J to 1 base, leaving 2 bases not matched to a gene. The germline gives CDR1 KGHSH, CDR2 LQKENI. CDR3 sequence (DNA): TGTGCCAGCTCACCACAAGGGACAGGGAACACCGGGGAGCTGTTTTTT. Translation: CASSPQGTGNTGELFF. Full variable domain (rest looked up from reference TRBV18 and TRBJ2-2): NAGVMQNPRHLVRRRGQEARLRCSPMKGHSHVYWYRQLPEEGLKFMVYLQKENIIDESGMPKERFSAEFPKEGPSILRIQQVVRGDSAAYFCASSPQGTGNTGELFFGEGSRLTVL.

The V call is TRBV30, the J call TRBJ2-7; 7 nucleotides agree with TRBD1. From germline, CDR1 is GTSNPN and CDR2 SVGIG (reference sequence). The CDR3 contains 13 residues. V dropped 6 bases and J dropped 4; count of bases not matched to a gene: 9. CDR3 nucleotide sequence: TGTGCCTGTTATACAGGGGATGGGTACGAGCAGTACTTC. As protein: CACYTGDGYEQYF.

This clone appeared a few times. This chain uses TRBV30 with TRBJ1-2; 9 nucleotides agree with TRBD1. Germline CDR1 reads GTSNPN; CDR2 reads SVGIG (reference sequence). The CDR3 runs 12 residues. V shed 3 bases, J shed 7 bases, and the junction held 3 bases outside the gene matches. The CDR3 DNA follows: TGTGCCTGGAGAACAGGGGGCTCTGGCTACACCTTC. As protein: CAWRTGGSGYTF.

J is TRBJ1-2 and V is TRBV28; TRBD1 matches 9 bases. Germline V gene data show CDR1 as MDHEN and CDR2 as SYDVKM. This CDR3 is built from 15 residues. The ends lost 1 base at V and 6 bases at J; junction bases unmatched: 6. The CDR3 reads CASSLYGQGTNGYTF. Here the CDR3 DNA reads TGTGCCAGCAGTTTATACGGACAGGGGACGAATGGCTACACCTTC.

The rearrangement uses TRBV6-1 and TRBJ2-5, with D unresolved. Germline values: CDR1 MNHNS, CDR2 SASEGT. The CDR3 totals 16 residues. V was trimmed by 2 bases and J by 0 bases, leaving 13 bases between them. The CDR3 spells CASSELGSAYQETQYF. CDR3 DNA sequence: TGTGCCAGCAGTGAACTTGGTAGTGCGTACCAAGAGACCCAGTACTTC.

The chain joins TRBV7-2 to TRBJ2-2, with D uncertain. CDR1 and CDR2 (germline): SGHTA, FQGNSA. The CDR3 length is 14 residues. Trimming took off 3 bases at V and 7 bases at J, with 12 bases between the two ends. Here the CDR3 reads CASSFSLGNGELFF. The CDR3 coding sequence is TGTGCCAGCAGCTTCTCCCTCGGAAACGGGGAGCTGTTTTTT.

The chain combines TRBV4-1 with TRBJ2-1, with D possibly matching TRBD2 (6 bases). The germline CDR1 and CDR2 sequences are MGHRA and YSYEKL. This CDR3 region has 17 residues. Deletions cut 0 bases from V and 0 bases from J, with 12 bases between. CDR3 loop: CASSQDPLRGSYNEQFF. The DNA of the CDR3 is TGCGCCAGCAGCCAAGACCCCCTGCGGGGCTCCTACAATGAGCAGTTCTTC.

The CDR3 reads CASSGGWPTDTQYF. The DNA of the CDR3 is TGTGCCAGCAGCGGAGGGTGGCCCACAGATACGCAGTATTTT. The chain links TRBV9 to TRBJ2-3; D is possibly TRBD2 (5 bases). The germline V and J ends were trimmed by 3 bases and 2 bases, with 10 bases remaining between them. Germline-derived CDR1 and CDR2 are SGDLS and YYNGEE. This CDR3 comprises 14 residues.